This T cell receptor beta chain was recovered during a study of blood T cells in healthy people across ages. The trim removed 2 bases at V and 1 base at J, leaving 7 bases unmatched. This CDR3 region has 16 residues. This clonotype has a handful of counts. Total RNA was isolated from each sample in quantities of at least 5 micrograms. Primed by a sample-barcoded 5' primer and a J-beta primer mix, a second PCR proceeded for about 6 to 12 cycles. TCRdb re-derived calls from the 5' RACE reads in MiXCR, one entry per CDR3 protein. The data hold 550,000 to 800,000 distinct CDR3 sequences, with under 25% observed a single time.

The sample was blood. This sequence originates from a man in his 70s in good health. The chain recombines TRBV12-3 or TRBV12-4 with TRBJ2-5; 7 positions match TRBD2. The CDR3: CASSLTRELIQETQYF. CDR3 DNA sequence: TGTGCCAGCAGTTTAACGCGGGAGTTAATCCAAGAGACCCAGTACTTC.